This TCR beta chain is drawn from a study of T cells expressing NK-cell markers. Study summary: Beta-chain profiling covered CD3+CD56+NKG2C+, CD3+CD56+NKG2C- and CD3+CD56-NKG2C+ sorted subsets. With respect to HCMV, seven of the eight sequenced donors were seropositive, and one was seronegative.

A note on this clonotype: What it recognizes is unknown.

Libraries used 5'RACE template switching adding universal primer site and UMIs. Using the 5' RACE reads, TCRdb records one entry per CDR3 protein without DNA. The ten most abundant clones cover around 37% of a sample with 150,000 to 180,000 distinct CDR3 sequences. The CDR3 sequence is 19 residues long. Looked up from germline, CDR1 is DFQATT and CDR2 is SNEGSKA (reference sequence). Findings of the study overall: More than 5 of the donors carried dominant NKG2C+ clonotypes that took up roughly 1.0-8% of their CD8+ T cells.

The clonotype was recovered from a woman in her 50s in good health. The rearrangement links TRBV20-1 to TRBJ2-3; TCRdb picks TRBD2, but there is no DNA to check that call. Sequencing input: blood T cells: a sorted CD56 or NKG2C T cell subset, CD4+ or CD8+ T cells, or bulk PBMC T cells (not recorded which). The CDR3: CSAREVLAGGWSTTDTQYF.